This T cell receptor (beta chain) was profiled in a study of T cells in Graves' hyperthyroidism and ophthalmopathy. In making diagnoses, clinical symptoms, serum thyroxine and TRAb, thyroid ultrasound and orbital computed tomography were all used. What was amplified from RNA transcripts were TCR beta CDR3 regions. The TCR CDR3 was amplified in a first-round RT-PCR using the HTBI primer set. TCRdb reanalysed the multiplex PCR reads using MiXCR and keeps one entry per CDR3 protein. Among under 450,000 distinct CDR3 sequences listed, about 18% were seen once. The CDR3 extends over 15 amino acids. Germline V gene lookup returns CDR1 SGHTA and CDR2 FQGNSA. V shed 5 bases, J shed 5 bases, and the junction held 10 bases outside the gene matches. At least ten counts were recorded for this clonotype.

The rearrangement joins TRBV7-2 to TRBJ2-7, with 9 bases fitting TRBD2. Material: blood. The receptor was derived from a woman under 40 with Graves' hyperthyroidism that later progressed to Graves' ophthalmopathy. The CDR3 DNA reads as TGTGCCAGCAGCCCGCGTAGCGGGAGTCGCAACGAGCAGTACTTC. This encodes CASSPRSGSRNEQYF.